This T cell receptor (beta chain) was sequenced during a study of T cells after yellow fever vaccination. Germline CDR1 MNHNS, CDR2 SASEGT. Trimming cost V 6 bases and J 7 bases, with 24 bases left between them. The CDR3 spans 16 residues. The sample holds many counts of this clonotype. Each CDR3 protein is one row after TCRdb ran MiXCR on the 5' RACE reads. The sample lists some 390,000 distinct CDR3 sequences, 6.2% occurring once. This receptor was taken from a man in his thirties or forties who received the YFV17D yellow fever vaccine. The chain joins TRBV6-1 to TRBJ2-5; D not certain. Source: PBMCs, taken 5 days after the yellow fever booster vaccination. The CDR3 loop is CASRTMGSRPGGTQYF. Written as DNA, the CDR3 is TGTGCCAGCAGGACCATGGGTTCACGACCAGGCGGGACCCAGTACTTC.